Reported below is one T cell receptor (beta chain). Its matching antigen is unknown. The junction had 8 bases not matched to a gene; V was cut back by 4 bases and J by 4 bases. The CDR3 has 14 residues. CDR1 is SGHRS, CDR2 YFSETQ, per germline. The data belong to a study of shared clonotypes between healthy human individuals. The protocol was immunoSEQ multiplex PCR, while the TCRdb copy is restricted to in-frame clones and leaves out a portion. The table shows more than 2,000,000 clones, with approximately 92% occurring only once. Findings and caveats of the study: It was anticipated that sequencing depth would influence how many clonotypes donors shared.

V usage is TRBV5-1 and J usage is TRBJ2-7; TRBD1 agrees at 7 bases. The TCR was taken from a man aged 18 to 35 in good health. Sequences were obtained from naive CD4+ T cells sorted from blood. Subset of the sample: CD45RA+ positively selected. The CDR3 DNA is TGCGCCAGCAGCAAAGGGACAGCTCCATACGAGCAGTACTTC. Amino acids: CASSKGTAPYEQYF.